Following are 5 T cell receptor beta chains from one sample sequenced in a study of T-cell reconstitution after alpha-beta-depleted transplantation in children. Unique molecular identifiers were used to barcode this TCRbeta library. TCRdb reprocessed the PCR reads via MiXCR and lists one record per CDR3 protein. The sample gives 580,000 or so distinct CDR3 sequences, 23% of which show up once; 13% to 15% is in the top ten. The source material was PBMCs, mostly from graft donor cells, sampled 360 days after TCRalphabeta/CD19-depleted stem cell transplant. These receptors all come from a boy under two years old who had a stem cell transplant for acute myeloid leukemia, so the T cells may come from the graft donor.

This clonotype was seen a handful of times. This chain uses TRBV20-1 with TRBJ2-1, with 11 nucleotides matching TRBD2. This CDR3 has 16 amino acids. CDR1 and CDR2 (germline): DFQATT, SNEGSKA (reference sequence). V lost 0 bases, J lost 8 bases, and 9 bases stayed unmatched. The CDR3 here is CSARELAGGNNYEQFF. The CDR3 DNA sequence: TGCAGTGCTAGAGAGCTAGCGGGGGGTAATAACTATGAGCAGTTCTTC.

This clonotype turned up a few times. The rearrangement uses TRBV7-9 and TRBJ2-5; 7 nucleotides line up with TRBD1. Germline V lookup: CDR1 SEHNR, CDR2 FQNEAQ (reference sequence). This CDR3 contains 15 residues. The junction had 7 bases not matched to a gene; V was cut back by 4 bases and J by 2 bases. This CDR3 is CASSWDRHLQETQYF. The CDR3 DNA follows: TGTGCCAGCAGCTGGGACAGACACTTACAAGAGACCCAGTACTTC.

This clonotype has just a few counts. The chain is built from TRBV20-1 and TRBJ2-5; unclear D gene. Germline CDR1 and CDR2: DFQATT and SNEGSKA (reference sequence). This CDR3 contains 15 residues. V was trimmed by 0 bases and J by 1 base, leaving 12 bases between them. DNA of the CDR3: TGCAGTGCTAGAGAGTTGGGCCGGCCCCAAGAGACCCAGTACTTC. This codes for CSARELGRPQETQYF.

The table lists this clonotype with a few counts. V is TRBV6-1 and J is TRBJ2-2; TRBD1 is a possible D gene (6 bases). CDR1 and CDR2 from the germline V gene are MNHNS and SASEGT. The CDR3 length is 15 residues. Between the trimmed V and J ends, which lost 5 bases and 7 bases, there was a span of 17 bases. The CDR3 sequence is CASSTGTPWGGELFF. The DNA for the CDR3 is TGTGCCAGCAGTACCGGGACACCATGGGGCGGGGAGCTGTTTTTT.

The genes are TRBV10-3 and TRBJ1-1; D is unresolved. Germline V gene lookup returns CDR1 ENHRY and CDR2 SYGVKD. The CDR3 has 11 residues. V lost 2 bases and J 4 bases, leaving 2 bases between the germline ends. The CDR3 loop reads CAISEATEAFF. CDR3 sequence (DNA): TGTGCCATCAGTGAGGCCACTGAAGCTTTCTTT.